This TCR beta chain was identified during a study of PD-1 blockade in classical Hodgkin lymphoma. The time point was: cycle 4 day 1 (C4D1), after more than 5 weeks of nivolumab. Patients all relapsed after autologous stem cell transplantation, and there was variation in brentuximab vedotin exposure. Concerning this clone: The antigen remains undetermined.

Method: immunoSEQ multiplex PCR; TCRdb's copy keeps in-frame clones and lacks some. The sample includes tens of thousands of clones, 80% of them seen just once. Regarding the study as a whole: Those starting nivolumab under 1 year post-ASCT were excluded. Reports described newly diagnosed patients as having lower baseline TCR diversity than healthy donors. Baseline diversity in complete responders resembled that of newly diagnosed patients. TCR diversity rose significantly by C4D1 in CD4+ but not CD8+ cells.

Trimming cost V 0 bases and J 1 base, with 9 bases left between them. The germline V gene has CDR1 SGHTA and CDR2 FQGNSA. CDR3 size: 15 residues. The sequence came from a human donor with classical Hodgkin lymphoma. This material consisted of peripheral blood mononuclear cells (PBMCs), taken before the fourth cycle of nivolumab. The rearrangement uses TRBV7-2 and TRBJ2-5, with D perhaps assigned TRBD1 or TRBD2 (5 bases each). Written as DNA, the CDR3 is TGTGCCAGCAGCTTAGCGGGGGTAACCCAAGAGACCCAGTACTTC. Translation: CASSLAGVTQETQYF.